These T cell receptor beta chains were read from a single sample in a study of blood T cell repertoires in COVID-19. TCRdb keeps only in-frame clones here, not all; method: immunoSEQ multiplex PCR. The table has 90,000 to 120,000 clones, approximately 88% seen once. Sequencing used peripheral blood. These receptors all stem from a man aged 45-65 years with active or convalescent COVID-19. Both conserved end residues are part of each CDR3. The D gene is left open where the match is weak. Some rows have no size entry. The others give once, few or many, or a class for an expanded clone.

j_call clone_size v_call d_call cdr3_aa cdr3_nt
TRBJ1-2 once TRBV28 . CASRTTAEEASGGYTF TGTGCCAGCAGGACCACCGCGGAGGAGGCCTCGGGGGGCTACACCTTC
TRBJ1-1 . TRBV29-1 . CSVVRVMNTEAFF TGCAGCGTTGTAAGAGTTATGAACACTGAAGCTTTCTTT
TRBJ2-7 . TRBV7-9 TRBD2 CASSYPAGQGVPTGEQYF TGTGCCAGCAGCTACCCAGCGGGGCAGGGAGTACCTACGGGCGAGCAGTACTTC
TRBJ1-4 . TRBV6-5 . CASKGNNEKLFF TGTGCCAGCAAGGGGAATAATGAAAAACTGTTTTTT
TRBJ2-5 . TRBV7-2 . CASSLAGRTETQYF TGTGCCAGCAGCTTAGCGGGGAGGACGGAGACCCAGTACTTC
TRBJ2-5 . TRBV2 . CASREMTRIGETQYF TGTGCCAGCAGGGAAATGACTAGGATTGGAGAGACCCAGTACTTC
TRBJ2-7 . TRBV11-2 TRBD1 CASSLMGQGMSEQYF TGTGCCAGCAGCTTAATGGGACAGGGTATGTCCGAGCAGTACTTC
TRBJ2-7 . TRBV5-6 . CASSQGPGTYEQYF TGTGCCAGCAGTCAAGGTCCGGGGACATACGAGCAGTACTTC
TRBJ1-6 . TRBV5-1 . CASSLTGLASYNSPLHF TGCGCCAGCAGCTTGACAGGGTTGGCGTCCTATAATTCACCCCTCCACTTT
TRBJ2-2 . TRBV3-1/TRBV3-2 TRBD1 CASRPPGQGYTGELFF TGTGCCAGCAGACCCCCGGGACAGGGGTACACCGGGGAGCTGTTTTTT
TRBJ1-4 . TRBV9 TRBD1 CASSAWTGHNEKLFF TGTGCCAGCAGCGCCTGGACAGGGCATAATGAAAAACTGTTTTTT
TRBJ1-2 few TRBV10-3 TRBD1 CATSDRANYGYTF TGTGCCACCTCGGACAGGGCTAACTATGGCTACACCTTC
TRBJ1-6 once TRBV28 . CASGTETTGSYNSPLHF TGTGCCAGCGGAACGGAGACTACGGGCTCCTATAATTCACCCCTCCACTTT
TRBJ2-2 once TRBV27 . CASSFGPLGRITGELFF TGTGCCAGCAGTTTCGGACCCTTGGGGAGGATTACCGGGGAGCTGTTTTTT
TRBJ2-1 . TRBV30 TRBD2 CAWSPDWREGNEQFF TGTGCCTGGAGTCCTGACTGGCGGGAGGGTAATGAGCAGTTCTTC
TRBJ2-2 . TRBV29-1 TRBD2 CSVGTSGQNTGELFF TGCAGCGTGGGGACTAGCGGACAGAACACCGGGGAGCTGTTTTTT
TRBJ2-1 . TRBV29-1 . CSVEGLGSSYNEQFF TGCAGCGTTGAGGGACTGGGAAGCTCCTACAATGAGCAGTTCTTC
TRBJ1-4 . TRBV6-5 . CASSSSVPNEKLFF TGTGCCAGCAGTAGCTCGGTGCCTAATGAAAAACTGTTTTTT
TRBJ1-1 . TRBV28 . CASPGKGNTEAFF TGTGCCAGCCCAGGGAAGGGGAACACTGAAGCTTTCTTT
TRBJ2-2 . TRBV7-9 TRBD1 CASSFLLQGANTGELFF TGTGCCAGCAGCTTTCTCCTCCAGGGGGCGAACACCGGGGAGCTGTTTTTT
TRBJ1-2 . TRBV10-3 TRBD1 CAISFGQAGGYTF TGTGCCATCAGTTTTGGACAGGCGGGTGGCTACACCTTC
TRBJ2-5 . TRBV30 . CAWSVYRYTQYF TGTGCCTGGAGTGTTTACAGATACACCCAGTACTTC
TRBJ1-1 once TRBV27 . CASSLFKGTLNTEAFF TGTGCCAGCAGTTTATTCAAGGGGACTCTGAACACTGAAGCTTTCTTT
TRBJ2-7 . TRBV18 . CASSSRDSYEQYF TGTGCCAGCTCAAGTCGGGACTCCTACGAGCAGTACTTC
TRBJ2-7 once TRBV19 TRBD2 CASSIVPLAGAEQYF TGTGCCAGTAGTATAGTACCGCTAGCGGGAGCCGAGCAGTACTTC
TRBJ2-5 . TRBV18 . CASSSPGSKETQYF TGTGCCAGCTCATCGCCGGGGTCCAAAGAGACCCAGTACTTC
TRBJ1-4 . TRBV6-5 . CASGQPREKLFF TGTGCCAGCGGACAGCCACGGGAAAAACTGTTTTTT
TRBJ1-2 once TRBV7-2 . CASSFYRGGNGYTF TGTGCCAGCAGCTTTTACCGTGGAGGGAACGGCTACACCTTC
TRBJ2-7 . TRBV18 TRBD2 CASSPLTSGRARNEQYF TGTGCCAGCTCACCACTGACTAGCGGGAGGGCCAGGAACGAGCAGTACTTC
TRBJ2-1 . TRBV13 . CASSTRVLGANEQFF TGTGCCAGCAGCACCCGGGTCCTGGGGGCCAATGAGCAGTTCTTC
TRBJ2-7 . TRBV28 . CASSFLTGRSYEQYF TGTGCCAGCAGTTTCTTGACAGGGAGGTCGTACGAGCAGTACTTC
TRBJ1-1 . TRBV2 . CASSVLQQNTEAFF TGTGCCAGCAGTGTTTTACAACAGAACACTGAAGCTTTCTTT
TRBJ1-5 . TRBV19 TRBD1 CASARQGANQPQHF TGTGCCAGCGCGCGACAGGGGGCCAATCAGCCCCAGCATTTT
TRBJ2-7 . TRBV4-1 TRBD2 CASSQGKLVMREGYEQYF TGCGCCAGCAGCCAAGGGAAACTAGTGATGCGGGAGGGTTACGAGCAGTACTTC
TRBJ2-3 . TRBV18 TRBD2 CASSPRTSGTDTQYF TGTGCCAGCTCACCTCGGACTAGCGGGACAGATACGCAGTATTTT
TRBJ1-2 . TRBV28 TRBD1 CASTSLGQGVSYGYTF TGTGCCAGCACTAGTTTGGGACAGGGGGTAAGCTATGGCTACACCTTC
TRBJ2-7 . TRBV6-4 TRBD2 CASSSPKSGRSDEQYF TGTGCCAGCAGCTCCCCCAAAAGCGGGAGAAGCGACGAGCAGTACTTC
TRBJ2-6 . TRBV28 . CASSLVAVNSGANVLTF TGTGCCAGCAGTTTAGTCGCAGTCAACTCTGGGGCCAACGTCCTGACTTTC
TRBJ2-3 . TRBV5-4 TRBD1 CASSWTGGADTQYF TGTGCCAGCAGCTGGACAGGGGGCGCAGATACGCAGTATTTT
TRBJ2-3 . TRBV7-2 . CASSLVSGGTDTQYF TGTGCCAGCAGCTTAGTTAGCGGAGGCACAGATACGCAGTATTTT
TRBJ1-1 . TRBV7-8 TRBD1 CASSPYSPQGARTEAFF TGTGCCAGCAGCCCCTACTCCCCTCAGGGGGCTCGGACTGAAGCTTTCTTT
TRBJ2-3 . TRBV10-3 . CAISDAWQFSPTRTNTDTQYF TGTGCCATCAGTGATGCGTGGCAGTTCTCCCCAACCCGTACTAACACAGATACGCAGTATTTT
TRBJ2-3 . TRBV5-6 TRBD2 CASTAGGVKTDTQYF TGTGCCAGCACGGCGGGAGGGGTAAAAACAGATACGCAGTATTTT
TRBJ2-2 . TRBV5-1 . CASSLQSGWTGELFF TGCGCCAGCAGCTTGCAGTCAGGGTGGACCGGGGAGCTGTTTTTT
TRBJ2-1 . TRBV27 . CASSSTGGPYNEQFF TGTGCCAGCAGTTCCACTGGGGGCCCCTACAATGAGCAGTTCTTC
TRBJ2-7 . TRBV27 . CASSSLRTNYEQYF TGTGCCAGCAGTTCCCTAAGGACTAACTACGAGCAGTACTTC
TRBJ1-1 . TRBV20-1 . CSAWSTEAFF TGCAGTGCCTGGAGTACTGAAGCTTTCTTT
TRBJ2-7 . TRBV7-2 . CASSLATRASEQYF TGTGCCAGCAGCTTAGCAACTAGGGCTTCCGAGCAGTACTTC
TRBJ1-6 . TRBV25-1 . CASSEFRGTPLHF TGTGCCAGCAGTGAATTTAGGGGGACACCCCTCCACTTT
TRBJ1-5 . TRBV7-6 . CASSQNPNQPQHF TGTGCCAGCAGCCAAAATCCAAATCAGCCCCAGCATTTT
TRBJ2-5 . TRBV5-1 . CASSSLTQETQYF TGCGCCAGCAGCTCTCTAACCCAAGAGACCCAGTACTTC
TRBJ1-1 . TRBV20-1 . CSASSGEATEAFF TGCAGTGCTAGTTCGGGGGAGGCCACTGAAGCTTTCTTT
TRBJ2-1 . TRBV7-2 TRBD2 CASSQGLAGGKSSYNEQFF TGTGCCAGCAGCCAGGGACTAGCGGGAGGGAAAAGCTCCTACAATGAGCAGTTCTTC
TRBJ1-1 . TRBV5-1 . CASSGDSSEAFF TGCGCCAGCAGCGGGGACTCTTCTGAAGCTTTCTTT
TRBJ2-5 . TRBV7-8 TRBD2 CASSFPGGETQYF TGTGCCAGCAGCTTTCCGGGAGGGGAGACCCAGTACTTC
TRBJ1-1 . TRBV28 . CASSSAGGYTEAFF TGTGCCAGCAGTTCGGCAGGAGGGTACACTGAAGCTTTCTTT